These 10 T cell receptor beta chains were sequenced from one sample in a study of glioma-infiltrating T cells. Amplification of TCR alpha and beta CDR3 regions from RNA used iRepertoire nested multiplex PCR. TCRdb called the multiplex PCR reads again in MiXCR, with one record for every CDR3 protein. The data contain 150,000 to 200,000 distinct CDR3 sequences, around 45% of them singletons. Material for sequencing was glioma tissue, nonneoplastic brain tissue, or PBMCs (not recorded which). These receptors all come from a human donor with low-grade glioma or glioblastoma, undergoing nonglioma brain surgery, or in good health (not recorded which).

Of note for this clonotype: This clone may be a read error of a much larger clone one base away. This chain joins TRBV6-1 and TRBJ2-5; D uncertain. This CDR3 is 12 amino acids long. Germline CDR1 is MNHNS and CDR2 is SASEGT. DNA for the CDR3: TGTGCCAGCAGCCAAGGTCAAGACACCCAGTACTTC. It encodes CASSQGQDTQYF.

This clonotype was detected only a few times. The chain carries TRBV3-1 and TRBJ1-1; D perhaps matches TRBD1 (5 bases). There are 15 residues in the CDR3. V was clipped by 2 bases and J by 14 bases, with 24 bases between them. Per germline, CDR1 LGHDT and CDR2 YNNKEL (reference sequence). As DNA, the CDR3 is TGTGCCAGCAGCCAAACCACAGGAGGAGAGACTGTAGCCTTCTTT. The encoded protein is CASSQTTGGETVAFF.

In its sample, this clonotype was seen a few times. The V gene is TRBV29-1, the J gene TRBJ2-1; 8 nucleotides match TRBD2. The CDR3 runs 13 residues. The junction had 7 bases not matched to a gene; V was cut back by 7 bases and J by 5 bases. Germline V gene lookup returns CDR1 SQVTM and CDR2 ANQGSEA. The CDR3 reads CSETAGVNNEQFF. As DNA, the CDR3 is TGCAGCGAAACAGCGGGAGTCAACAATGAGCAGTTCTTC.

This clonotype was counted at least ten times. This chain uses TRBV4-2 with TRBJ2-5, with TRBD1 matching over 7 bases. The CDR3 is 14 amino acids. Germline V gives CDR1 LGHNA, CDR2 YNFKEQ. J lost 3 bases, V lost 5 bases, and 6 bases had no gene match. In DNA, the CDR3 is TGTGCCAGCAGCATTAGGGACAGTGAAGAGACCCAGTACTTC. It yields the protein CASSIRDSEETQYF.

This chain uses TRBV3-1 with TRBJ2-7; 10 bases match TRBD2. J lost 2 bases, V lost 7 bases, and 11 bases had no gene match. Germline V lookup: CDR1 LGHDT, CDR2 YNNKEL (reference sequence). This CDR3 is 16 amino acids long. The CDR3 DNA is TGTGCCAGCATCCTCGGACTAGCGGAGGATGCCTACGAGCAGTACTTC. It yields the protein CASILGLAEDAYEQYF.

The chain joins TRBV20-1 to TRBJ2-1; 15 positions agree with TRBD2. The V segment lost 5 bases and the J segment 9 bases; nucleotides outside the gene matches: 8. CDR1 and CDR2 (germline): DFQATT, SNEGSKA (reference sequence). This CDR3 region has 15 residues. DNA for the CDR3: TGCAGTGCTCTCGGACTAGCGGGAGGGCCAATTGAGCAGTTCTTC. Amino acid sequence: CSALGLAGGPIEQFF.

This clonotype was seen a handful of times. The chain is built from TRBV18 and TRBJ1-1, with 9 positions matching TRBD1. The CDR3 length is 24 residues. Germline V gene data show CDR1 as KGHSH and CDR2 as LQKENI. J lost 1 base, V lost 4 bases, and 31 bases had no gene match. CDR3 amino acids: CASSHRVVPDRGFLRGAANTEAFF. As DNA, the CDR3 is TGTGCCAGCTCACACCGTGTCGTGCCGGACAGGGGTTTCCTTCGCGGAGCCGCGAACACTGAAGCTTTCTTT.

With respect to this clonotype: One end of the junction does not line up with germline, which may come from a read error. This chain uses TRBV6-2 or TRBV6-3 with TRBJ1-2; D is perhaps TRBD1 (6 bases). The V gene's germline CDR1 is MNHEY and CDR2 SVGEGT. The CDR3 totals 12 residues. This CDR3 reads CASTGQRAGNTF. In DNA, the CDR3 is TGTGCCAGCACCGGACAGAGGGCTGGCAACACCTTC.

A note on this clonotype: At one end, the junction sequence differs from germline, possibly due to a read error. The CDR3 here is CASRNLAGGERFF. The CDR3 DNA sequence: TGTGCCAGCAGAAACCTAGCGGGAGGTGAGCGGTTCTTC. The chain is built from TRBV27 and TRBJ2-1; 11 nucleotides agree with TRBD2. CDR3 length equals 13 residues. The germline V gene encodes CDR1 MNHEY and CDR2 SMNVEV (reference sequence).

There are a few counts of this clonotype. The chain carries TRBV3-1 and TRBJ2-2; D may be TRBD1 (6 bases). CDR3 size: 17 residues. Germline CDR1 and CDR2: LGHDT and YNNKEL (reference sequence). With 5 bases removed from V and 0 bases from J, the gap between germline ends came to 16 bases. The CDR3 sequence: CASSLVGGGSNTGELFF. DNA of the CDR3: TGTGCCAGCAGCTTAGTAGGGGGTGGATCGAACACCGGGGAGCTGTTTTTT.